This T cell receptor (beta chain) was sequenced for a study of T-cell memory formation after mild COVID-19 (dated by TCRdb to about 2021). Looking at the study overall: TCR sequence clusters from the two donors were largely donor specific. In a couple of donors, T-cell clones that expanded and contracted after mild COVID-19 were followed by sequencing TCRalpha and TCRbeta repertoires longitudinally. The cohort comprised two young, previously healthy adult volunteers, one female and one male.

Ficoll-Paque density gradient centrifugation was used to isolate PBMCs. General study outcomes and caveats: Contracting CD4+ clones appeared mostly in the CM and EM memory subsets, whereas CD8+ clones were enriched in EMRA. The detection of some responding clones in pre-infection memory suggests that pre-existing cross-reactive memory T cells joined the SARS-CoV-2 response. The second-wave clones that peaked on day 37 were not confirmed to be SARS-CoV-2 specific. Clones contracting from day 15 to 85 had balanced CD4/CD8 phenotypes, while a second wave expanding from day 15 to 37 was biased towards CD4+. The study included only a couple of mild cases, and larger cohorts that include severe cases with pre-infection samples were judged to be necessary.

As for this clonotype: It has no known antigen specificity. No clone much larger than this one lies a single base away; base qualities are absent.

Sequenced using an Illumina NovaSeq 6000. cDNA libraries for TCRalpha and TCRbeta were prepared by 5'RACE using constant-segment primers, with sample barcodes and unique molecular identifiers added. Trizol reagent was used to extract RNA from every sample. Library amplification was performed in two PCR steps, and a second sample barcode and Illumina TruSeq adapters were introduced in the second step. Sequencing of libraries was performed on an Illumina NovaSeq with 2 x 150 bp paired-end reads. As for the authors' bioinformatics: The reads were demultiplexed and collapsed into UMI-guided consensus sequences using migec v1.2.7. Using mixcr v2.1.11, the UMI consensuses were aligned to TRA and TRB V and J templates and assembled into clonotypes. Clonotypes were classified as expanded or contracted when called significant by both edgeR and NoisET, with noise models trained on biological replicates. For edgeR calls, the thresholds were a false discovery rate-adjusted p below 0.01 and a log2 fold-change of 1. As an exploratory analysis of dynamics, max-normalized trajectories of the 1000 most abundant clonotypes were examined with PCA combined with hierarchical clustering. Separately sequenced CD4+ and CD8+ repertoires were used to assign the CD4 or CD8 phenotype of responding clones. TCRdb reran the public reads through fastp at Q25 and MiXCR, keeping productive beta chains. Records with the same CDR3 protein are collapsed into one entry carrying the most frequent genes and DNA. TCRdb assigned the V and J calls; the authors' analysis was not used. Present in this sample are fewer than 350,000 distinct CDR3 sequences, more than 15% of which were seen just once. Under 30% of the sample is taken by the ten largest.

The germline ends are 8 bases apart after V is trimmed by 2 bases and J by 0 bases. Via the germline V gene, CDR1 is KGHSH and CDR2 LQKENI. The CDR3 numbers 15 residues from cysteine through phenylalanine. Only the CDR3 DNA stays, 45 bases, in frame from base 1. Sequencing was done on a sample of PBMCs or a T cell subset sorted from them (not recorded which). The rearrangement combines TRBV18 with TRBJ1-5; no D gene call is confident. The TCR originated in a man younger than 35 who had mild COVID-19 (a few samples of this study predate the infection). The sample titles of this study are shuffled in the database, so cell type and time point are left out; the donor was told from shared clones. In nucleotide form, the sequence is TGTGCCAGCTCACCAACTGGGGTTAGCAATCAGCCCCAGCATTTT. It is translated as CASSPTGVSNQPQHF.